The 4 T cell receptor beta chains in this list originate from one sample, sequenced in a study of control samples from healthy donors and cancer patients. Libraries were prepared by immunoSEQ multiplex PCR; TCRdb keeps only in-frame clonotypes and omits some of them. The data show about 61,000 clones, around 90% seen once. Sequenced: PBMCs. The origin of the receptors is a man between 60 and 75 years old with colorectal cancer.

The V call is TRBV28, the J call TRBJ1-4, with D possibly being TRBD1 (6 bases). V lost 8 bases, J lost 8 bases, and 15 bases lay in between. Germline CDR1 is MDHEN and CDR2 is SYDVKM. The CDR3 runs 13 residues. CDR3 nucleotides: TGTGCCAGCTGCCCTGGACAGCTAGAAAAACTGTTTTTT. Translating it yields CASCPGQLEKLFF. The variable domain in full, completed from reference TRBV28 and TRBJ1-4, reads DVKVTQSSRYLVKRTGEKVFLECVQDMDHENMFWYRQDPGLGLRLIYFSYDVKMKEKGDIPEGYSVSREKKERFSLILESASTNQTSMYLCASCPGQLEKLFFGSGTQLSVL.

In DNA form, the CDR3 reads TGTGCCAGCAGCTTAGGGCCAGGGGGAGGAAACACCATATATTTT. Its protein is CASSLGPGGGNTIYF. V gene TRBV7-6 combines with J gene TRBJ1-3, with 7 bases aligning to TRBD1. Trimming removed 1 base from V and 4 bases from J; junction bases left unmatched: 4. Germline CDR1 is SGHVS and CDR2 is FNYEAQ. CDR3 length equals 15 residues. Drawing the rest from reference TRBV7-6 and TRBJ1-3, the complete variable domain is GAGVSQSPRYKVTKRGQDVALRCDPISGHVSLYWYRQALGQGPEFLTYFNYEAQQDKSGLPNDRFSAERPEGSISTLTIQRTEQRDSAMYRCASSLGPGGGNTIYFGEGSWLTVV.

The rearrangement joins TRBV7-2 to TRBJ2-1; TRBD2 agrees at 10 bases. Per the germline V gene, CDR1 is SGHTA and CDR2 is FQGNSA. The V gene end was trimmed by 2 bases and the J gene end by 6 bases; junction bases not matched to a gene: 10. This CDR3 has 17 residues. CDR3 sequence reads: CASSLIGGLASGNEQFF. DNA of the CDR3: TGTGCCAGCAGCTTAATTGGGGGACTAGCGTCGGGCAATGAGCAGTTCTTC.

Only one count was recorded for this clone. The chain joins TRBV28 to TRBJ1-1; D remains ambiguous. This CDR3 has 13 amino acids. Germline-derived CDR1 and CDR2 are MDHEN and SYDVKM. Trimming took 3 bases from V and 6 from J, leaving 11 bases between them. The CDR3 is CASSFRTMPEAFF. In nucleotides, the CDR3 is TGTGCCAGCAGTTTTCGGACGATGCCTGAAGCTTTCTTT.